This T cell receptor beta chain was sequenced during a study of T cell changes during pregnancy in multiple sclerosis. The trim removed 2 bases at V and 10 bases at J, leaving 10 bases unmatched. Germline V gene data show CDR1 as MGHDK and CDR2 as SYGVNS. The CDR3 totals 14 residues. Libraries were prepared by immunoSEQ multiplex PCR; TCRdb keeps only in-frame clonotypes and omits some of them. The table lists 40,000 to 45,000 clones, 85% to 90% of them singletons. This TCR was sampled from a female donor with multiple sclerosis, enrolled in a pregnancy study. Sample: CD4+ T cells from peripheral blood mononuclear cells, taken in the first trimester of pregnancy. This chain uses TRBV25-1 with TRBJ2-5, with TRBD1 matching 7 bases. The CDR3: CASSEPDRWRGQYF. The CDR3 region has the DNA TGTGCCAGCAGTGAACCGGACAGGTGGAGAGGCCAGTACTTC.